This note documents a single T cell receptor (beta chain) sequence. Its antigen is still unknown. This sample is part of a study of cytomegalovirus exposure and HLA in healthy donors. General study points: The study listed roughly 160 cytomegalovirus-associated TCR beta chains. Indistinguishability led to the exclusion of some V segments, TRBV6-2 and TRBV6-3 included.

The donors comprised healthy bone marrow donors. CDR1 and CDR2 (germline): MNHNY, SVGAGI (reference sequence). The V gene lost 5 bases and the J gene lost 4 bases, with 17 bases spanning the gap. This CDR3 is 15 amino acids long. The PCR was carried out with 60 Vbeta primers and 13 Jbeta primers. This table comes from immunoSEQ multiplex PCR, and its TCRdb copy is limited to in-frame clones, with some not included. The repertoire consists of roughly 140,000 clones, with around 10% occurring once and the leading ten covering over 1.5%. The sequenced sample consisted of PBMCs. This receptor was taken from a male donor in good health and CMV-seronegative. The gene calls are TRBV6-6 and TRBJ1-1, with a possible D match to TRBD1 (6 bases). This chain's CDR3 is CASSRSTGLVTEAFF. The DNA for the CDR3 is TGTGCCAGCAGTCGTTCGACAGGCTTGGTCACTGAAGCTTTCTTT.